The rows below give T cell receptor beta chains drawn from one sample of a study of EBV T-cell therapy then PD-1 blockade in nasopharyngeal carcinoma. Assay: immunoSEQ multiplex PCR; the TCRdb copy retains only in-frame clones and omits some. This table has 19,000 or so clones, roughly 84% appearing once. Antigens for these TCRs are unknown. Material: CD8+ T cells from blood, obtained at day 0 from a patient whose treatment included autologous EBV-specific T cells and nivolumab. The source of these receptors is a man in his forties or fifties with nasopharyngeal carcinoma. Each CDR3 is given with its conserved first and last residue. A D gene is named only where the DNA matches it firmly. Size is omitted from some rows. Given values are once, few, many or a class for expanded clones.

d_call clone_size j_call v_call cdr3_aa cdr3_nt
. . TRBJ2-1 TRBV6-2/TRBV6-3 CASSYDSSYNEQFF TGTGCCAGCAGTTACGACAGCTCCTACAATGAGCAGTTCTTC
TRBD2 . TRBJ2-7 TRBV4-2 CASSPTSGVSYEQYF TGTGCCAGCAGCCCTACTAGCGGTGTGTCCTACGAGCAGTACTTC
TRBD2 . TRBJ2-3 TRBV9 CASSPGLAGAASTDTQYF TGTGCCAGCAGCCCGGGACTAGCGGGGGCAGCTAGCACAGATACGCAGTATTTT
TRBD1 . TRBJ1-2 TRBV6-1 CASSEYPTGGDYGYTF TGTGCCAGCAGTGAATACCCAACAGGGGGCGACTATGGCTACACCTTC
TRBD1 . TRBJ2-5 TRBV4-1 CASSRGQGARETQYF TGCGCCAGCAGCCGGGGACAGGGGGCGAGGGAGACCCAGTACTTC
TRBD1 . TRBJ1-5 TRBV27 CASSQTRGRQPQHF TGTGCCAGCAGTCAGACCAGGGGGCGGCAGCCCCAGCATTTT
. . TRBJ2-7 TRBV4-2 CASSQPTGGDYEQYF TGTGCCAGCAGCCAACCCACAGGGGGGGACTACGAGCAGTACTTC
TRBD1 . TRBJ2-7 TRBV7-6 CASTLNAGGYEQYF TGTGCCAGCACCTTAAATGCAGGGGGCTACGAGCAGTACTTC
. . TRBJ2-7 TRBV14 CASSQVVTSSYEQYF TGTGCCAGCAGCCAAGTTGTTACGAGCTCCTACGAGCAGTACTTC
. . TRBJ2-3 TRBV27 CASSSRGRSTDTQYF TGTGCCAGCAGTTCCCGTGGGAGAAGCACAGATACGCAGTATTTT
. . TRBJ2-2 TRBV5-5 CASSLDETANTGELFF TGTGCCAGCAGCTTGGACGAGACAGCGAACACCGGGGAGCTGTTTTTT
. once TRBJ1-4 TRBV5-6 CASSESVAVVATNEKLFF TGTGCCAGCAGCGAGAGTGTCGCAGTTGTTGCAACTAATGAAAAACTGTTTTTT
. . TRBJ2-1 TRBV27 CASSFAGTKYNEQFF TGTGCCAGCAGTTTTGCCGGGACAAAATACAATGAGCAGTTCTTC
. . TRBJ1-5 TRBV3-1/TRBV3-2 CASSQSRDQPQHF TGTGCCAGCAGCCAAAGTAGGGATCAGCCCCAGCATTTT
TRBD2 once TRBJ2-2 TRBV9 CASSVYTREDTGELFF TGTGCCAGCAGCGTATACACCCGGGAGGACACCGGGGAGCTGTTTTTT
. . TRBJ2-5 TRBV27 CASSPTYGQETQYF TGTGCCAGCAGCCCTACCTACGGCCAAGAGACCCAGTACTTC
TRBD2 . TRBJ2-5 TRBV5-4 CASSSPSGGETQYF TGTGCCAGCAGCTCGCCCAGCGGGGGGGAGACCCAGTACTTC
TRBD1 . TRBJ2-7 TRBV6-4 CASSDSGTGVSVYYEQYF TGTGCCAGCAGTGACTCCGGGACAGGGGTTTCTGTTTACTACGAGCAGTACTTC
TRBD1 . TRBJ2-7 TRBV28 CASSGDRERTPYEQYF TGTGCCAGCAGTGGGGACAGGGAACGGACTCCCTACGAGCAGTACTTC
TRBD1 few TRBJ2-7 TRBV29-1 CSVVGQSYEQYF TGCAGCGTTGTGGGACAGAGCTACGAGCAGTACTTC
. . TRBJ2-2 TRBV5-4 CASSWDQDSSGELFF TGTGCCAGCAGCTGGGACCAGGATTCTTCCGGGGAGCTGTTTTTT
. . TRBJ1-2 TRBV21-1 CASSKGRNYGYTF TGTGCCAGCAGCAAGGGCAGGAACTATGGCTACACCTTC
. . TRBJ2-3 TRBV21-1 CAPPGTSFPRRTDTQYF TGTGCCCCCCCCGGGACTAGCTTTCCTCGACGCACAGATACGCAGTATTTT
TRBD2 . TRBJ2-3 TRBV4-1 CASSRSSGGNADTQYF TGCGCCAGCAGCCGGTCTAGCGGGGGGAACGCAGATACGCAGTATTTT
TRBD2 once TRBJ2-1 TRBV6-4 CASSEAGGSYNEQFF TGTGCCAGCAGTGAAGCGGGGGGGTCCTACAATGAGCAGTTCTTC
. few TRBJ1-2 TRBV7-9 CASSLGTARYTF TGTGCCAGCAGCTTAGGAACCGCCCGCTACACCTTC
. . TRBJ2-7 TRBV7-8 CASSLRGEGYEQYF TGTGCCAGCAGCCTCCGCGGCGAGGGCTACGAGCAGTACTTC
TRBD1 . TRBJ2-2 TRBV6-5 CASRGDRDTGELFF TGTGCCAGCAGGGGGGACAGGGACACCGGGGAGCTGTTTTTT
. few TRBJ2-7 TRBV29-1 CSVGGQSYEQYF TGCAGCGTGGGGGGGCAGTCCTACGAGCAGTACTTC
TRBD2 few TRBJ2-1 TRBV6-4 CASSTSGGSNNEQFF TGTGCCAGCAGCACTAGCGGGGGGTCTAACAATGAGCAGTTCTTC
. . TRBJ1-1 TRBV5-4 CASTGLGRGDTEAFF TGTGCCAGCACCGGATTGGGGAGAGGGGACACTGAAGCTTTCTTT
. . TRBJ2-3 TRBV7-6 CASSLVWGPTDTQYF TGTGCCAGCAGCTTAGTGTGGGGCCCCACAGATACGCAGTATTTT
. . TRBJ1-6 TRBV28 CASSWHTSSYNSPLHF TGTGCCAGCAGTTGGCACACCAGCTCCTATAATTCACCCCTCCACTTT
. . TRBJ2-1 TRBV6-4 CASSDSDSNEQFF TGTGCCAGCAGTGACTCGGACTCTAATGAGCAGTTCTTC
TRBD1 . TRBJ2-1 TRBV11-3 CASSWTGGHEQFF TGTGCCAGCAGCTGGACAGGGGGCCATGAGCAGTTCTTC
TRBD1 . TRBJ1-1 TRBV10-3 CAISDLTGVVSEAFF TGTGCCATCAGTGATCTCACAGGGGTGGTATCTGAAGCTTTCTTT
. . TRBJ1-1 TRBV4-2 CASSQGDSLNTEAFF TGTGCCAGCAGCCAAGGAGACAGTTTGAACACTGAAGCTTTCTTT
. once TRBJ1-2 TRBV5-1 CASSSEGLDYGYTF TGCGCCAGCAGCTCGGAAGGGCTCGACTATGGCTACACCTTC
TRBD1 . TRBJ2-2 TRBV7-9 CASSYTGGVTGELFF TGTGCCAGCAGTTATACAGGGGGCGTTACCGGGGAGCTGTTTTTT
TRBD1 . TRBJ2-7 TRBV9 CASSVTGTGDTYEQYF TGTGCCAGCAGCGTAACCGGGACAGGGGACACCTACGAGCAGTACTTC
. . TRBJ2-6 TRBV3-1/TRBV3-2 CASSPDPPGGANVLTF TGTGCCAGCAGCCCAGACCCCCCTGGAGGGGCCAACGTCCTGACTTTC